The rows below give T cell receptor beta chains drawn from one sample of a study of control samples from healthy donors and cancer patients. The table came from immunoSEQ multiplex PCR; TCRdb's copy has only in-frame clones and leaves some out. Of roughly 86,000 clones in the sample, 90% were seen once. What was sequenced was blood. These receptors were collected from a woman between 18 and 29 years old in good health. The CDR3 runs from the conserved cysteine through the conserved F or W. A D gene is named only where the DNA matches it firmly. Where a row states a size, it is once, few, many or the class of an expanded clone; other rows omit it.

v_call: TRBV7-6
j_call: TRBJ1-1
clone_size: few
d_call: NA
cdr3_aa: CASSREQRYTEAFF
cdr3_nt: TGTGCCAGCAGCCGAGAACAGCGGTACACTGAAGCTTTCTTT

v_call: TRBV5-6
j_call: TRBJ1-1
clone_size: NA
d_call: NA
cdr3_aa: CASSWSPGVFGEAFF
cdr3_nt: TGTGCCAGCAGCTGGTCCCCAGGGGTTTTTGGTGAAGCTTTCTTT

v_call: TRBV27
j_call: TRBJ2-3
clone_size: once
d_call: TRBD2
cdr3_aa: CASRGLAGGPDTQYF
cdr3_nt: TGTGCCAGCCGCGGACTAGCGGGGGGCCCGGATACGCAGTATTTT

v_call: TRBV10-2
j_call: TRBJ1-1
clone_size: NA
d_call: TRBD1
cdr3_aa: CASKDRGPPEAFF
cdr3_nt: TGCGCCAGCAAGGACAGGGGGCCGCCTGAAGCTTTCTTT

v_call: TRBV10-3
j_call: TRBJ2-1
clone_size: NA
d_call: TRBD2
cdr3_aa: CAISGSSGGANNEQFF
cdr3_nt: TGTGCCATCAGTGGGTCTAGCGGGGGGGCTAACAATGAGCAGTTCTTC

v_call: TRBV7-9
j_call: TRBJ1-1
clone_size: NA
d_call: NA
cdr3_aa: CASNLGGSNTEAFF
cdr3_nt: TGTGCCAGCAACTTAGGGGGATCGAACACTGAAGCTTTCTTT

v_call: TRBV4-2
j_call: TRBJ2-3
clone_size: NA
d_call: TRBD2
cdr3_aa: CASSQETSGGPTDTQYF
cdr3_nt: TGTGCCAGCAGCCAGGAGACTAGCGGGGGGCCCACAGATACGCAGTATTTT

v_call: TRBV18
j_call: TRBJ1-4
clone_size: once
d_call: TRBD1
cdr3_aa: CASSPKGAQEKLFF
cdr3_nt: TGTGCCAGCTCACCAAAGGGGGCTCAGGAAAAACTGTTTTTT

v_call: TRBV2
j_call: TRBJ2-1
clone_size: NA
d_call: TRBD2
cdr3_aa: CASSDLAGGSYNEQFF
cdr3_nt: TGTGCCAGCAGTGACCTAGCGGGGGGCTCCTACAATGAGCAGTTCTTC

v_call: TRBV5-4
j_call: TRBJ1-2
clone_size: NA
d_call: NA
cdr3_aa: CASHRGQTNYGYTF
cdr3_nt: TGTGCCAGTCATCGGGGGCAAACTAACTATGGCTACACCTTC

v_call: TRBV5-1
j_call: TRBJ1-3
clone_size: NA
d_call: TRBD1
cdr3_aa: CASSLAGQGVDTIYF
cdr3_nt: TGCGCCAGCAGCTTGGCGGGACAGGGGGTTGACACCATATATTTT

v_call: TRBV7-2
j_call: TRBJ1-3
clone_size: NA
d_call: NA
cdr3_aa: CASSLVGSGNTIYF
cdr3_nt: TGTGCCAGCAGCTTAGTAGGGTCAGGAAACACCATATATTTT

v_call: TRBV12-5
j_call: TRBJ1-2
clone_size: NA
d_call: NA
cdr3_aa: CASGRDSPYGYTF
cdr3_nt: TGTGCTAGTGGTCGCGACAGTCCCTATGGCTACACCTTC

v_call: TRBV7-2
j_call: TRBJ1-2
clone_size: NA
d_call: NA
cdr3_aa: CASSPQRSDYGYTF
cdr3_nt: TGTGCCAGCAGCCCCCAACGGTCGGATTATGGCTACACCTTC

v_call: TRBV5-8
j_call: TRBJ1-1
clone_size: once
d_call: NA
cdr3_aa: CASSLGPPYEAFF
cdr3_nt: TGTGCCAGCAGCTTGGGCCCGCCCTATGAAGCTTTCTTT

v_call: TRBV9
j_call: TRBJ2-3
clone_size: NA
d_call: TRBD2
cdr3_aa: CASSVRGGPADTQYF
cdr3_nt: TGTGCCAGCAGCGTCCGGGGGGGGCCCGCAGATACGCAGTATTTT

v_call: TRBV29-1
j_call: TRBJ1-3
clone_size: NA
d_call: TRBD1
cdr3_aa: CSVLYTGDAGNTIYF
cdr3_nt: TGCAGCGTTCTTTACACAGGGGACGCGGGAAACACCATATATTTT

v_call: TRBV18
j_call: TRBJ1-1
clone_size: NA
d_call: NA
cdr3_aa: CASSQVNTEAFF
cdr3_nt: TGTGCCAGCTCACAAGTGAACACTGAAGCTTTCTTT

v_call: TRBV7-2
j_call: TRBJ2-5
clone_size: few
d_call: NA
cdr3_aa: CASSLLPNPGGTQYF
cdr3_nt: TGTGCCAGCAGCCTACTCCCGAACCCCGGGGGGACCCAGTACTTC

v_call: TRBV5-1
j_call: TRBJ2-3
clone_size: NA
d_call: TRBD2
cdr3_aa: CASTLAGGPAADTQYF
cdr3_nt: TGCGCCAGCACACTAGCGGGGGGGCCGGCGGCAGATACGCAGTATTTT

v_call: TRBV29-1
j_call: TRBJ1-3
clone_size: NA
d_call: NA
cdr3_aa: CSVEDPGVRDTSGNTIYF
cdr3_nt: TGCAGCGTTGAAGATCCAGGTGTGCGGGACACCTCTGGAAACACCATATATTTT